Reported below is one T cell receptor beta chain. What this receptor recognizes is not known. No qualities accompany the bases; no much larger clone lies one base away. The entire amount of isolated RNA was reverse transcribed using the High Capacity cDNA Reverse Transcription Kit, so the sequenced TCRB transcripts were expressed ones. Deep immunoSEQ sequencing was performed on naive, central memory and regulatory T cell samples, with an average of about 3.57 million total reads per sample. Sorted cells were lysed in RLT buffer and RNA was extracted with DNase-treated RNeasy Micro or Mini kits, depending on cell number. Each cell subset was processed on its own to prevent cross-contamination, while patient and healthy donor samples were processed together. TCRB sequences were amplified from cDNA with the immunoSEQ multiplex PCR, producing 87-bp fragments spanning the CDR3 region. Sequencing of the amplicons was performed on the Illumina HiSeq platform. Turning to the authors' computational methods: Synthetic template baselines were used to correct PCR bias computationally, reads within Hamming distance 2 were collapsed, and singletons that could not be merged were discarded. Reads were aligned against IMGT so that V, D and J genes, CDR3 length and insertions or deletions at six rearrangement sites could be assigned. Within each subset, clonotype counts were normalized to sorted cell number, after which true diversity and Gini coefficients were computed with the tcR R package. The overlap coefficient, calculated on TCRB nucleotide sequences, was used to quantify repertoire sharing. In TCRdb, the immuneACCESS table is reduced to in-frame sequences with V and J assigned. These tables do not hold every clone; where another copy was compared, an unresolved V gene accounts for under half, and the others remain unexplained. Clone size and the V and J calls come from that table; the DNA yielded D and trimming. The sample table contains 200,000 to 300,000 clones; only one count was recorded for 25% to 30% of them. Roughly 4.1% of the sample belongs to the ten largest clones.

Each donor gave one peripheral blood draw, averaging approximately 110 mL, which was collected into heparinised tubes. A BD FACSAria II was used to sort naive, central memory, regulatory and stem cell-like memory CD4+ T cells with a panel that included CD45RO, CCR7, CD25, CD127, CD95 and CD27. Every sorted population had a purity above 95%. PBMCs were isolated immediately by Lymphoprep density gradient centrifugation and stained directly without culture. So that batch effects would be minimized, each experiment stained and sorted samples in pairs, pairing one healthy donor with one patient. The germline ends are 13 bases apart after V is trimmed by 2 bases and J by 2 bases. The CDR3 covers 14 residues, taking in both the cysteine and the phenylalanine. The DNA shown is the 42-base CDR3, in frame from base 1. In the germline V gene (reference sequence), CDR1 corresponds to GTSNPN and CDR2 to SVGIG.

The sample comes from a study of beta chain features in type 1 diabetes (dated by TCRdb to the late 2010s). As for the study more broadly: Mean age, gender distribution, total cell number and subset yield did not differ between patients and healthy donors. A total of roughly 100 million sorted cells were examined across all samples, and the number of cells per subset was strongly correlated with RNA yield. Regulatory and stem cell-like memory subsets were isolated from only 8 patients and roughly 8 healthy donors, whereas naive and central memory subsets came from all 30 or so donors. The study compared the TCRB repertoires of sorted circulating CD4+ T cell subsets in recently diagnosed type 1 diabetes patients with those in matched healthy donors. General study outcomes and caveats: Because the HLA sub-analyses included only small numbers of individuals, any influence of HLA type on TCRB rearrangement was left unresolved. Patients with type 1 diabetes made fewer insertions and deleted more nucleotides at VDJ recombination sites, implying thymic rearrangement abnormalities. PCR might favor shorter templates, but patient and control samples were amplified and corrected together, so any skew would affect both groups equally. Naive, central memory and regulatory TCRB repertoires appeared to be more similar among patients than among healthy donors. Type 1 diabetes patients showed a moderate but significant shortening of TCRB CDR3 length in all four CD4+ subsets. Sequencing cDNA rather than genomic DNA could over-represent highly expressing activated cells, although activation and CD3 levels did not differ between groups.

The source of this sequence is a man aged 25-45 years in good health. This receptor chain uses TRBV30 and TRBJ2-7, with the D gene not confidently named. The sample comprised central memory CD4+ T cells from blood. The encoded CDR3 is CAWSSSIRAYEQYF. The DNA sequence is TGTGCCTGGAGTTCATCCATTCGGGCCTACGAGCAGTACTTC.